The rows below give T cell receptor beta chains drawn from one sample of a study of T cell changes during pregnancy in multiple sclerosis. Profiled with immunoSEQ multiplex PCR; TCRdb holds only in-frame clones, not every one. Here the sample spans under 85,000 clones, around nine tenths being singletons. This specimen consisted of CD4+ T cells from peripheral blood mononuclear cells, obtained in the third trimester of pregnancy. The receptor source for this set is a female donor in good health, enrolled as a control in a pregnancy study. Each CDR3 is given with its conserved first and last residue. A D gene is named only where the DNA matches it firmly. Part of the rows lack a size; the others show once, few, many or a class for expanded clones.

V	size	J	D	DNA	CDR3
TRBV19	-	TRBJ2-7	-	TGTGCCAGTAGTATAGTCGGGGACGGAGGGGAGCAGTACTTC	CASSIVGDGGEQYF
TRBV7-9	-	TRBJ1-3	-	TGTGCCAGCAGCTTAACCCTGACATCTGGAAACACCATATATTTT	CASSLTLTSGNTIYF
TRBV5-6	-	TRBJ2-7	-	TGTGCCAGCATGAGGGTTTCCTACGAGCAGTACTTC	CASMRVSYEQYF
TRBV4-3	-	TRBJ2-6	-	TGCGCCAGCAGCTTTGGGACATCTGGGGCCAACGTCCTGACTTTC	CASSFGTSGANVLTF
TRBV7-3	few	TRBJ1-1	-	TGTGCCAGCAGCTTATCCCAGGGAGGCACTGAAGCTTTCTTT	CASSLSQGGTEAFF
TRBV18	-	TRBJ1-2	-	TGTGCCAGCTCACCACCGGGCCCCGCTAACTATGGCTACACCTTC	CASSPPGPANYGYTF
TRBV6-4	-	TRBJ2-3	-	TGTGCCAGCAGTGACCGGGGGGCCAGCACAGATACGCAGTATTTT	CASSDRGASTDTQYF
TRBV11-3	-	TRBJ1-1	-	TGTGCCAGCAGTCGAATGGGGGGGAACATGAACACTGAAGCTTTCTTT	CASSRMGGNMNTEAFF
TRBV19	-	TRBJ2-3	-	TGTGCCACCCAGACAGGAAACACAGATACGCAGTATTTT	CATQTGNTDTQYF
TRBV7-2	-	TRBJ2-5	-	TGTGCCAGCAGCCCGTCGCGGGGCCTGGAGACCCAGTACTTC	CASSPSRGLETQYF
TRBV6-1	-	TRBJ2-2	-	TGTGCCAGCAGTGAAAGGGGCACATACACCGGGGAGCTGTTTTTT	CASSERGTYTGELFF
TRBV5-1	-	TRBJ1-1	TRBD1	TGCGCCAGCAGCTTGGTGGCCGGGACAGCGAACACTGAAGCTTTCTTT	CASSLVAGTANTEAFF
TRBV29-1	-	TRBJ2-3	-	TGCAGCGTTCGGAGCACAGATACGCAGTATTTT	CSVRSTDTQYF
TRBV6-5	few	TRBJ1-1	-	TGTGCCAGTCAGTCACAGGGCAACACTGAAGCTTTCTTT	CASQSQGNTEAFF
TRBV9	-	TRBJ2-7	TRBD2	TGTGCCAGCAGCGTACTACCGGGGGGATCCTACGAGCAGTACTTC	CASSVLPGGSYEQYF
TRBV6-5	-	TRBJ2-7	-	TGTGCCAGCACTACTTTAGGGAGAAGGCCCGAGCAGTACTTC	CASTTLGRRPEQYF
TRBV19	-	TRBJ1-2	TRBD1	TGTGCCAGTAGTATTCCAGGACAGGGGAGTTGGCGGGGCTACACCTTC	CASSIPGQGSWRGYTF
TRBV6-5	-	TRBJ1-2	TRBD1	TGTGCCAGCAGTTCATCAACCCGGGACAGAGGGATAGGCTACACCTTC	CASSSSTRDRGIGYTF
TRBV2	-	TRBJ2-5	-	TGTGCCAGCAACCCGGGCCAGGGGGGAGAGACCCAGTACTTC	CASNPGQGGETQYF
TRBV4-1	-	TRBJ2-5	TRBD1	TGCGCCAGCAGCCCTATACGGACAGGGGGAGACCAAGAGACCCAGTACTTC	CASSPIRTGGDQETQYF
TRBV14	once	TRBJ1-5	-	TGTGCCAGCAGCCACCGGTCGGGTACCAATCAGCCCCAGCATTTT	CASSHRSGTNQPQHF
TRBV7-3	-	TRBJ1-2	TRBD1	TGTGCCAGCAGTCCACAGGGGGGTGCAGCAGCCTATGGCTACACCTTC	CASSPQGGAAAYGYTF